This TCR beta chain was profiled in a study of cytomegalovirus exposure and HLA in healthy donors (dated by TCRdb to about 2017). Broadly, across the study: In an earlier analysis of several hundred of the donors, roughly 300 Gb of sequence data and 117 million unique TCR beta sequences from about 180 million T cells were reported. To study patterns of TCR occurrence, a later analysis re-analyzed previously published TCR beta repertoires from just over 650 donors and added high-resolution HLA genotyping. Rather than drawing on any new phenotypic data, the later analysis identified candidate immune exposures from TCR beta sequences and the way those sequences occurred across donors. The aim of the study was to test whether cataloging public T cell receptors could identify signatures of past pathogen exposure. All discovery cohort repertoires had been generated on a single sequencing platform. An early release covering over 500 HLA-typed donors comprised about 320 gigabases of sequencing data and around 80 million unique TCR sequences. Class I and class II HLA loci were covered by the typing at four-digit resolution. An earlier analysis of about 600 of the donors used high-throughput TCR beta sequencing to judge whether each TCR beta V gene segment behaved as functional or pseudogenic. The study used immunosequencing to profile the T cell repertoires of approximately 690 subjects and linked those repertoires to cytomegalovirus serostatus. The number of typed donors differed by locus: roughly 620-630 for A, B, C, DRB1 and DQB1; some 500 for DQA1; 606 for DPA1; and around 450 for DPB1. The study combined high-throughput TCR immunosequencing, statistical association of individual TCRs with disease status, and machine learning to predict cytomegalovirus infection status. Donor age, sex, ethnicity and CMV serostatus were compiled alongside the repertoire data. Genome-wide SNP genotypes for about 65% of the roughly 670 donors were used in a later genetic analysis, which treated that subset as a discovery cohort. Four to six DR-DQ haplotypes were handled as single units for association and clustering, since linkage in the cohort was strong. Of the 300 to 500 genotyped donors, 65% to 90% were placed in the genetic ancestry cluster associated with self-reported Caucasian donors. On average, roughly 250,000 unique TCR beta nucleotide sequences were sequenced per donor among some 430 genotyped donors of the cohort, with 15% to 20% of those sequences being non-productive. A separate validation cohort of more than 100 different subjects was used in addition to the approximately 640-subject first cohort.

In total, 666 healthy bone marrow donors made up the cohort. At the time of sampling, all cohort members were nominally healthy, though unrecorded immune exposures were likely present. The donor was CMV seronegative and was included in the group of under 450 seronegative cohort members. A peripheral blood sample was collected from each donor, and TCR beta sequencing was performed on peripheral blood mononuclear cells. The Qiagen DNeasy Blood Extraction Kit was used to extract genomic DNA from the blood cell samples. Library construction relied on the immunoSEQ multiplex PCR assay. For the multiplex PCR, a mixture combining 60 forward primers for TCR Vbeta segments and 13 reverse primers for TCR Jbeta segments was used. The CDR3 region of rearranged TCR beta genes was amplified from genomic DNA with a multiplex PCR assay. The Illumina HiSeq System was used to sequence the amplified TCR beta libraries as 87-base-pair reads. As for how the authors treated the data: A later analysis counted some 80 million unique TCR beta chains across the 666 repertoires, and some 11 million of these chains were shared by at least two donors. Raw reads were error-corrected and collapsed into unique sequences by a nearest-neighbor algorithm in which closely related sequences were merged to remove PCR and sequencing errors. To assign V, D and J gene segments, CDR3 sequences were aligned to IMGT reference sequences. For a sequence to be retained, a match of at least six nucleotides to both a V gene segment and a J gene segment was required. A rearrangement was called productive if the CDR3 had no stop codons and remained in frame with V and J, and every other rearrangement was called non-productive. CDR3 was defined by IMGT convention, running from the second conserved V-encoded cysteine to the conserved J-encoded phenylalanine. The earlier analysis of fewer than 700 of the donors excluded sequences that lacked an unambiguous match to a single V gene segment. In an earlier analysis of 587 of the donors, V segments were called functional above 56.7% productive rearrangements and were called segregating when the between-donor standard deviation exceeded 5%. A statistical classification framework was built to diagnose cytomegalovirus status from the catalog of TCR beta chain sequences. V and J gene assignment, in a later analysis, came from comparing TCR nucleotide sequences with IMGT/GENE-DB human TR gene sequences. The TCRdist pipeline was used in a later analysis to assign CDR3 sequences and most-parsimonious VDJ recombination scenarios. A later analysis defined each TCR beta chain by its CDR3 amino acid sequence plus V-gene family, and excluded reads lacking a unique V-gene family. As a way to deal with suspected cross-contamination and a sequencing artifact, a later analysis dropped nearly 600 nucleotide sequences that were highly shared and had low generation probability. A later analysis calculated a clonal expansion index for each public chain from normalized within-repertoire ranks of inferred template counts. In a later analysis, generation probabilities were computed with a VDJ recombination model fitted to out-of-frame rearrangements, and the resulting probabilities were checked against IGoR. A later analysis scored TCR-TCR, TCR-HLA and TCR-CMV co-occurrence with hypergeometric tests, applying a repertoire-size bias correction to TCR pairs. In a later analysis, false discovery rates were estimated by permuting HLA or CMV assignments 20 times. In a later analysis, co-occurring TCRs were grouped with DBSCAN, and TCRdist sequence similarity was added when clustering was performed within HLA-allele-positive subsets. Repertoires with fewer than 30,000 or more than 120,000 public chains, plus five repertoires with anomalous nucleotide sharing, were excluded from co-occurrence clustering. TCRdb retrieved this table from immuneACCESS and kept in-frame rearrangements only. Not all clones are present; in checked studies, unresolved V genes account for under half, and no reason is known for the remainder. That table furnishes V, J and clone size, whereas the DNA furnished D and trimming. Present in this sample are 110,000 to 150,000 clones, 9.4% of which were seen just once. The leading ten clones occupy 1.5% to 2% of the sample.

Paper-wide results and their limitations: According to a later analysis, most CMV-associated TCR beta chains appeared to be HLA-restricted, and the HLA associations seemed to be driven largely by CMV exposure. Roughly uniform sequencing depth across donors was assumed in presence/absence analyses, although this assumption may not hold. Assigning TCR associations to individual alleles was difficult when HLA alleles, especially DR and DQ, strongly co-occurred. HLA typing was unavailable for some donors at each locus, so association tests used only the typed subset. A later genetic analysis reported fewer N-insertions in productive TCRs among donors in an Asian-associated ancestry cluster than the roughly 620-donor mean. Across donors, most TCR sequences were observed very rarely, whereas some public TCRs were present in many individuals. Compared with equally common non-associated chains, HLA-associated TCR beta chains in a later analysis were more clonally expanded and had lower generation probabilities. Broadly in line with IMGT annotations, most TCR beta V segments showed up in productive rearrangements about 87% or about 30% of the time in an earlier analysis of several hundred of the donors. In a later analysis, 16,951 TCR beta sequences were associated with specific HLA alleles at a false discovery rate of 0.05. Some IMGT-functional V segments, including TRBV6-2 and TRBV6-3, could not be distinguished by the 87-base-pair reads and were therefore excluded. In vitro tests confirmed that a few of the cytomegalovirus-associated TCR beta chains recognize cytomegalovirus antigens. A later analysis reported that several top co-occurrence clusters appeared linked to parvovirus B19, influenza, CMV and Epstein-Barr virus. Only TCR beta chains were sequenced in this cohort, and the absence of alpha or paired-chain data limited detectable features. The authors suggested that the approach could potentially be extended to other disease states and immunological phenotypes. Linkage disequilibrium might explain the correlated functional status among segregating V segments, but an unknown experimental factor could not be excluded. The study gave a list of 150 to 200 TCR beta chains associated with cytomegalovirus. In both the original and validation cohorts, the classifier was reported to diagnose cytomegalovirus status with high specificity and sensitivity. For the cohort, immune exposure information was limited to CMV serostatus. Because counts were too low, about 15 rarely observed V segments, including chromosome 9 orphons, were left out of the earlier analysis of about 500 of the donors. According to a later analysis, TCR association rates differed among HLA loci, with DRB1 alleles showing the most associated TCRs and HLA-C alleles showing the fewest. A further reported finding was that TCR beta sequences accurately predicted the HLA-A and HLA-B alleles for most subjects in the first cohort. A later genetic analysis associated a missense DCLRE1C variant with V-gene and J-gene trimming of TCR beta chains, and an independent cohort replicated the association. The sequencing pipeline was judged likely to have produced a cluster of highly shared sequence variants as a technical artifact.

This clone has a handful of counts. Its antigen specificity is not known. It has no much larger one-base neighbor in the sample; base qualities were not kept. V loses 8 bases, J loses 0 bases, and the germline ends lie 7 bases apart. Including the terminal cysteine and phenylalanine, the CDR3 comprises 12 residues. This entry keeps only the CDR3 DNA: 36 bases, framed from base 1. The germline V gene specifies MDHEN as CDR1 and SYDVKM as CDR2. The chain links TRBV28 with TRBJ1-2, with the D gene too uncertain to name. Material: PBMCs. The TCR was taken from a male donor in good health and CMV-seronegative. In nucleotide form, the sequence is TGTGCCAGCGCGAGGACTAACTATGGCTACACCTTC. It translates to CASARTNYGYTF.